The 30 T cell receptor beta chains in this list originate from one sample, sequenced in a study of cytomegalovirus exposure and HLA in healthy donors. Data came from immunoSEQ multiplex PCR; TCRdb stores just in-frame clones and leaves some out. The sample carries roughly 43,000 clones, over 85% recorded once. Sequences were obtained from PBMCs. The receptors were gathered from a woman in her late teens or twenties in good health and CMV-seronegative.

V gene TRBV27 combines with J gene TRBJ2-1, with TRBD1 identical over 7 bases. CDR3 length: 15 amino acids. J gave up 7 bases and V 4 bases, and 10 bases lay outside the gene matches. Germline CDR1 and CDR2: MNHEY and SMNVEV (reference sequence). The CDR3 spells CASSSTGLGRNEQFF. As DNA, the CDR3 is TGTGCCAGCAGTTCGACAGGGCTTGGTAGGAATGAGCAGTTCTTC.

This clone was seen a few times. The chain links TRBV6-1 to TRBJ2-7, with 10 bases identical to TRBD1. CDR3 length: 15 residues. V gave up 3 bases and J gave up 5 bases; unmatched junction bases: 7. From germline, CDR1 is MNHNS and CDR2 SASEGT. The CDR3 here is CASSEPGQGTNEQYF. In DNA form, the CDR3 reads TGTGCCAGCAGTGAGCCGGGACAGGGGACAAACGAGCAGTACTTC.

V usage is TRBV5-6 and J usage is TRBJ1-1; D ambiguous. Germline-derived CDR1 and CDR2 are SGHDT and YYEEEE. The CDR3 is 13 amino acids. Trimming removed 1 base from V and 4 bases from J, with 8 bases in between. The CDR3 DNA reads as TGTGCCAGCAGCTTGTCTTACTCCACTGAAGCTTTCTTT. It is translated as CASSLSYSTEAFF.

The chain combines TRBV19 with TRBJ2-1; the match to TRBD2 covers 8 bases. Looked up from germline, CDR1 is LNHDA and CDR2 is SQIVND (reference sequence). The CDR3 has 17 residues. The trim removed 1 base at V and 2 bases at J, leaving 7 bases unmatched. CDR3 coding DNA: TGTGCCAGTAGTATAGCGGGGGGGCTTAGTGCCTACAATGAGCAGTTCTTC. Translating gives CASSIAGGLSAYNEQFF. Full variable domain (outside the CDR3, taken from reference TRBV19 and TRBJ2-1): DGGITQSPKYLFRKEGQNVTLSCEQNLNHDAMYWYRQDPGQGLRLIYYSQIVNDFQKGDIAEGYSVSREKKESFPLTVTSAQKNPTAFYLCASSIAGGLSAYNEQFFGPGTRLTVL.

The chain employs TRBV9 and TRBJ1-5; D unclear. V lost 0 bases and J 3 bases, leaving 10 bases between the germline ends. Germline values: CDR1 SGDLS, CDR2 YYNGEE. This CDR3 has 15 residues. CDR3 loop: CASSVGGLPNQPQHF. In DNA form, the CDR3 reads TGTGCCAGCAGCGTAGGTGGGCTGCCCAATCAGCCCCAGCATTTT.

For this clone: In the same sample, other DNA sequences code for this CDR3. The chain joins TRBV15 to TRBJ1-2, with TRBD1 matching over 7 bases. The CDR3 runs to 14 residues. Germline CDR1 reads LNHNV; CDR2 reads YYDKDF (reference sequence). J gave up 10 bases and V 3 bases, and 11 bases lay outside the gene matches. This CDR3 is CATSSRGQDDIYTF. Written as DNA, the CDR3 is TGTGCCACCAGCAGTCGAGGACAGGATGATATCTACACCTTC.

The rearrangement joins TRBV7-9 to TRBJ1-1; 9 nucleotides agree with TRBD1. Germline CDR1 SEHNR, CDR2 FQNEAQ (reference sequence). V lost 5 bases to trimming and J lost 4 bases; unmatched junction nucleotides: 11. CDR3 length equals 16 residues. CDR3 residues: CASSPRGGQGPTEAFF. The CDR3 nucleotides are TGTGCCAGCAGCCCTAGGGGGGGACAGGGACCCACTGAAGCTTTCTTT.

This sequence joins TRBV10-1 and TRBJ2-1; 7 positions agree with TRBD2. The CDR3 consists of 14 residues. The germline CDR1 and CDR2 sequences are WNHNN and SYGVQD (reference sequence). V lost 2 bases, J lost 14 bases, and 12 bases stayed unmatched. CDR3 in amino acids: CASSEGGRATHEFF. The CDR3 DNA follows: TGCGCCAGCAGTGAGGGAGGGAGGGCAACACATGAGTTCTTC.

The chain is built from TRBV5-6 and TRBJ2-1; 7 nucleotides align to TRBD2. CDR3 length equals 15 residues. Germline-derived CDR1 and CDR2 are SGHDT and YYEEEE. The junction had 12 bases not matched to a gene; V was cut back by 3 bases and J by 9 bases. CDR3 nucleotide sequence: TGTGCCAGCAGCTACCCAACCGGACTAGTTAGTGAGCAGTTCTTC. This encodes CASSYPTGLVSEQFF.

This chain joins TRBV5-1 and TRBJ2-3; the match to TRBD1 covers 8 bases. J was trimmed by 0 bases and V by 3 bases; bases with no gene match: 3. CDR1 and CDR2 from the germline V gene are SGHRS and YFSETQ. The CDR3 has 15 residues. The CDR3 sequence: CASSYDRGSTDTQYF. The CDR3 DNA follows: TGCGCCAGCAGCTACGACAGGGGTAGCACAGATACGCAGTATTTT.

The V gene is TRBV7-9, the J gene TRBJ2-6, with 9 positions matching TRBD1. Germline V gives CDR1 SEHNR, CDR2 FQNEAQ (reference sequence). The CDR3 extends over 17 amino acids. The V gene end was trimmed by 5 bases and the J gene end by 3 bases; junction bases not matched to a gene: 8. The CDR3 protein is CASSTPGQGIGANVLTF. The CDR3 bases are TGTGCCAGCAGCACACCGGGACAGGGTATTGGGGCCAACGTCCTGACTTTC. Variable domain in full (rest from reference TRBV7-9 and TRBJ2-6): DTGVSQNPRHKITKRGQNVTFRCDPISEHNRLYWYRQTLGQGPEFLTYFQNEAQLEKSRLLSDRFSAERPKGSFSTLEIQRTEQGDSAMYLCASSTPGQGIGANVLTFGAGSRLTVL.

The chain has TRBV27 and TRBJ2-1; 10 bases are shared with TRBD1. CDR1 and CDR2 from the germline V gene are MNHEY and SMNVEV (reference sequence). The CDR3 covers 13 residues. With 7 bases clipped from V and 6 bases from J, the junction kept 3 bases outside the gene matches. The CDR3 sequence is CASKGQGFNEQFF. CDR3 in DNA: TGTGCCAGCAAGGGACAGGGGTTCAATGAGCAGTTCTTC.

The CDR3 region is CASSFKLGHQETQYF. As DNA, the CDR3 is TGTGCCAGCAGTTTCAAGTTGGGCCACCAAGAGACCCAGTACTTC. This sequence joins TRBV28 and TRBJ2-5; D is undetermined. V lost 3 bases to trimming and J lost 0 bases, with 11 bases between them. CDR1 and CDR2 (germline): MDHEN, SYDVKM. The CDR3 is made up of 15 amino acids.

The chain combines TRBV7-8 with TRBJ1-5; D may be TRBD1 (6 bases). Germline V gives CDR1 SGHVS, CDR2 FQNEAQ. The CDR3 contains 15 residues. Trimming took 3 bases from V and 4 from J, leaving 13 bases between them. The CDR3 DNA reads TGTGCCAGCAGCTTTGGGGGTACAGGGAATCAGCCCCAGCATTTT. Its protein is CASSFGGTGNQPQHF.

The chain has TRBV2 and TRBJ1-5; TRBD1 might be the D (5 bases). Trimming took off 6 bases at V and 4 bases at J, with 19 bases between the two ends. CDR3 length: 16 residues. Germline CDR1 SNHLY, CDR2 FYNNEI. The CDR3 is CASSGTAGGWNQPQHF. CDR3 coding DNA: TGTGCCAGCAGCGGTACAGCGGGGGGATGGAATCAGCCCCAGCATTTT.

This sequence joins TRBV4-1 and TRBJ1-1, with TRBD1 matching 9 bases. Looked up from germline, CDR1 is MGHRA and CDR2 is YSYEKL. The CDR3 runs to 15 residues. V dropped 0 bases and J dropped 3; count of bases not matched to a gene: 2. The CDR3 bases are TGCGCCAGCAGCCAAGAAGGACAGGGGCACACTGAAGCTTTCTTT. The encoded protein is CASSQEGQGHTEAFF.

To note about this clone: In the same sample, other DNA sequences code for this CDR3. V and J are TRBV5-1 and TRBJ1-1; D is perhaps TRBD1 (6 bases). The CDR3 sequence is 14 residues long. Germline V gene data show CDR1 as SGHRS and CDR2 as YFSETQ. Trimming stripped 2 bases from V and 0 bases from J, with 8 bases between. This CDR3 is CASSLGQMNTEAFF. CDR3 nucleotide sequence: TGCGCCAGCAGCTTAGGACAGATGAACACTGAAGCTTTCTTT. The full variable domain, in which reference TRBV5-1 and TRBJ1-1 provide the parts outside the CDR3, is KAGVTQTPRYLIKTRGQQVTLSCSPISGHRSVSWYQQTPGQGLQFLFEYFSETQRNKGNFPGRFSGRQFSNSRSEMNVSTLELGDSALYLCASSLGQMNTEAFFGQGTRLTVV.

This chain connects TRBV27 to TRBJ1-4; D is uncertain. Looked up from germline, CDR1 is MNHEY and CDR2 is SMNVEV (reference sequence). Trimming stripped 0 bases from V and 8 bases from J, with 16 bases between. The CDR3 is 16 amino acids. This chain's CDR3 is CASSLSIRRPEEKLFF. CDR3 coding DNA: TGTGCCAGCAGTTTATCGATAAGGAGGCCCGAAGAAAAACTGTTTTTT.

This chain connects TRBV7-2 to TRBJ2-7; 14 bases fit TRBD2. Trimming removed 2 bases from V and 7 bases from J; junction bases left unmatched: 10. This CDR3 comprises 17 residues. Germline CDR1 and CDR2: SGHTA and FQGNSA. The CDR3 DNA follows: TGTGCCAGCAGCTTAACACGCGGGACTAGCGGGAGAGGGGAGCAGTACTTC. Its protein product is CASSLTRGTSGRGEQYF.

The chain links TRBV28 to TRBJ1-5; D not resolved. The CDR3 is made up of 12 amino acids. The V gene lost 1 base and the J gene lost 9 bases, with 7 bases spanning the gap. CDR1 is MDHEN and CDR2 is SYDVKM in the germline V gene. The CDR3 here is CASSLLDPPQHF. The DNA for the CDR3 is TGTGCCAGCAGTTTATTAGATCCGCCCCAGCATTTT.

This clone was seen a single time. The V call is TRBV2, the J call TRBJ1-2, with D unclear. The V end was cut by 3 bases, the J end by 4 bases, with 9 bases between. Germline V gene lookup returns CDR1 SNHLY and CDR2 FYNNEI. The CDR3 sequence is 13 residues long. CDR3 bases: TGTGCCAGCAGTGAGGGCAAGTTCTATGGCTACACCTTC. It translates to CASSEGKFYGYTF.

The gene calls are TRBV6-6 and TRBJ2-7, with D perhaps matching TRBD2 (6 bases). Deletions cut 4 bases from V and 0 bases from J, with 13 bases between. The CDR3 has 15 residues. Germline assignment: CDR1 MNHNY and CDR2 SVGAGI (reference sequence). CDR3 in amino acids: CASSSLGGNSYEQYF. In nucleotides, the CDR3 is TGTGCCAGCAGTTCACTTGGCGGGAACTCCTACGAGCAGTACTTC.

CDR3 in DNA: TGCGCCAGCAAACGAGGGGGCATAAACACCGGGGAGCTGTTTTTT. As protein: CASKRGGINTGELFF. The chain is built from TRBV5-1 and TRBJ2-2; TRBD1 matches at 7 bases. This CDR3 region has 15 residues. The V gene end was trimmed by 6 bases and the J gene end by 2 bases; junction bases not matched to a gene: 7. Germline V gene lookup returns CDR1 SGHRS and CDR2 YFSETQ.

V and J are TRBV4-1 and TRBJ2-7, with 8 bases lining up with TRBD1. Germline V gene lookup returns CDR1 MGHRA and CDR2 YSYEKL. The CDR3 extends over 14 amino acids. The junction had 5 bases not matched to a gene; V was cut back by 4 bases and J by 3 bases. In DNA form, the CDR3 reads TGCGCCAGCAGCCCCCGGGACAGGAACTACGAGCAGTACTTC. Protein: CASSPRDRNYEQYF.

The chain carries TRBV30 and TRBJ2-2; tentatively, D is TRBD2 (5 bases). The CDR3 has 13 amino acids. Germline loops: CDR1 GTSNPN, CDR2 SVGIG (reference sequence). Trimming removed 2 bases at V and 8 bases at J, with 12 bases between. CDR3 coding DNA: TGTGCCTGGAGTCGGAGCGGAAGGGGGGAGCTGTTTTTT. This encodes CAWSRSGRGELFF.

The CDR3 loop reads CASSLTDYTDTQYF. For the CDR3, the DNA is TGTGCCAGCAGCTTAACTGATTACACAGATACGCAGTATTTT. The V gene is TRBV7-2, the J gene TRBJ2-3, with no clear D. The CDR3 spans 14 residues. Trimming shortened V by 2 bases and J by 2 bases, and 8 bases separated the two germline ends. Germline V gene sequence: CDR1 SGHTA, CDR2 FQGNSA.

This rearrangement joins TRBV2 to TRBJ1-1; 9 bases match TRBD1. V shed 3 bases and J 3 bases; nucleotides not matched to a gene: 2. The germline V gene has CDR1 SNHLY and CDR2 FYNNEI. The CDR3 length is 14 residues. The CDR3, as DNA: TGTGCCAGCAGTGAGAGGACAGGGGACACTGAAGCTTTCTTT. Translating it yields CASSERTGDTEAFF.

V and J are TRBV6-1 and TRBJ2-5, with D perhaps TRBD1 (5 bases). Deletions cut 8 bases from V and 1 base from J, with 14 bases between. CDR1 and CDR2 from the germline V gene are MNHNS and SASEGT. CDR3 size: 14 residues. The CDR3 DNA reads as TGTGCCAGCCACCCAGGGTACGGCCAAGAGACCCAGTACTTC. It encodes CASHPGYGQETQYF.

This clone occurred a few times. This chain links TRBV5-1 with TRBJ1-2; D is unclear. Between the trimmed V and J ends, which lost 4 bases and 4 bases, there was a span of 17 bases. CDR3 length equals 15 residues. The germline V gene encodes CDR1 SGHRS and CDR2 YFSETQ. CDR3 protein: CASSAVSTRGYGYTF. The DNA of the CDR3 is TGCGCCAGCAGCGCGGTATCCACCCGTGGCTATGGCTACACCTTC.

The chain combines TRBV19 with TRBJ1-6; TRBD1 aligns across 9 bases. The ends lost 9 bases at V and 10 bases at J; junction bases unmatched: 16. Germline CDR1 reads LNHDA; CDR2 reads SQIVND (reference sequence). CDR3 size: 16 residues. CDR3 coding DNA: TGTGCCAGCAATCGAGGGGGGGACAGGGTAAAATCACCCCTCCACTTT. Translating it yields CASNRGGDRVKSPLHF.